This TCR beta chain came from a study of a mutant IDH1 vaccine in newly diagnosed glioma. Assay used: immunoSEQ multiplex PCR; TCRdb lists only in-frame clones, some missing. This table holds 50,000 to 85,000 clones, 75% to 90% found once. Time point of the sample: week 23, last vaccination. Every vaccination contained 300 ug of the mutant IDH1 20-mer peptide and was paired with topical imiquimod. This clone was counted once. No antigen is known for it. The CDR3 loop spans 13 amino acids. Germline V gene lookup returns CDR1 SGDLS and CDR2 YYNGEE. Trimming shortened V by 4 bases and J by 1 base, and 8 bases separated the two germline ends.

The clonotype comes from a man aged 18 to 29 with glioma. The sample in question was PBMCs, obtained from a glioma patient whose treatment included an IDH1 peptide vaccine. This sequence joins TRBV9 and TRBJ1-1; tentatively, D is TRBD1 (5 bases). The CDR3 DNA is TGTGCCAGCAGCCGGGACGGGAACACTGAAGCTTTCTTT. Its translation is CASSRDGNTEAFF.